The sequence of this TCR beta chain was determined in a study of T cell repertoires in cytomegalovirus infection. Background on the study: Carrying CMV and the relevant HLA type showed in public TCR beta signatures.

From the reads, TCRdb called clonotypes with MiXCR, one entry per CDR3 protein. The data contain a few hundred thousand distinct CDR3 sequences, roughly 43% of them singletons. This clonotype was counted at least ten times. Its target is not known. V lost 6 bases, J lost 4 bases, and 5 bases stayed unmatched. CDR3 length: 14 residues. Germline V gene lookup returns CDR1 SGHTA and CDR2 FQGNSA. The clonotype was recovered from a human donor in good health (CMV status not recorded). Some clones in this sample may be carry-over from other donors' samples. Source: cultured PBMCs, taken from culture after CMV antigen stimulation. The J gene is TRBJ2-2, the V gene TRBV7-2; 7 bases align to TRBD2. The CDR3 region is CASRPGTTTGELFF. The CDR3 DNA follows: TGTGCCAGCAGGCCCGGGACTACCACCGGGGAGCTGTTTTTT.